The next 17 T cell receptor beta chains were all read from a single sample in a study of cytomegalovirus exposure and HLA in healthy donors. Primers for the PCR totalled 60 Vbeta and 13 Jbeta. Using immunoSEQ multiplex PCR, the repertoire was profiled, and TCRdb retains in-frame clones only, with some absent. Altogether about 210,000 clones are present, almost 80% being singletons, with the ten largest covering approximately 1.8%. Sequencing was carried out using PBMCs. The receptors were gathered from a male donor in good health and CMV-seronegative.

This clone was observed a handful of times. The chain uses TRBV19 and TRBJ1-5; TRBD1 might be the D (6 bases). Germline loops: CDR1 LNHDA, CDR2 SQIVND (reference sequence). The CDR3 is 12 residues long. Between the trimmed V and J ends, which lost 8 bases and 3 bases, there was a span of 8 bases. The CDR3 coding sequence is TGTGCCAGTTGGACAGTCAATCAGCCCCAGCATTTT. This sequence encodes CASWTVNQPQHF.

J is TRBJ2-7 and V is TRBV25-1; the D is unclear. The V gene lost 4 bases and the J gene lost 5 bases, with 12 bases spanning the gap. Germline V CDR1 and CDR2: MGHDK, SYGVNS. This CDR3 has 13 amino acids. The CDR3 protein is CASSGVIRDEQYF. DNA for the CDR3: TGTGCCAGCAGTGGTGTGATCCGAGACGAGCAGTACTTC.

This clone was found a few times. The gene calls are TRBV28 and TRBJ1-2; TRBD1 matches 7 bases. Germline V CDR1 and CDR2: MDHEN, SYDVKM. The CDR3 sequence is 16 residues long. Trimming took 7 bases from V and 1 from J; bases not matched to a gene: 12. CDR3 residues: CASTLPGTDFNYGYTF. In nucleotides, the CDR3 is TGTGCCAGCACCCTACCTGGGACAGACTTTAACTATGGCTACACCTTC.

This chain joins TRBV11-3 and TRBJ2-1; 9 bases align to TRBD2. The ends lost 0 bases at V and 5 bases at J; junction bases unmatched: 2. The CDR3 is made up of 15 amino acids. CDR1 SGHNT and CDR2 YENEEA come from the germline V gene. For the CDR3, the DNA is TGTGCCAGCAGCTTAGAAGCGGGAGGTCACAATGAGCAGTTCTTC. Translation gives CASSLEAGGHNEQFF.

The J gene is TRBJ2-7, the V gene TRBV18, with D perhaps matching TRBD2 (5 bases). This CDR3 contains 14 residues. Germline V gene lookup returns CDR1 KGHSH and CDR2 LQKENI. V was cut by 3 bases and J by 1 base, with 10 bases left in between. CDR3: CASSPPSRSYEQYF. CDR3 in DNA: TGTGCCAGCTCACCCCCTAGCCGTTCCTACGAGCAGTACTTC.

This chain uses TRBV11-2 with TRBJ2-5, with a tentative D call TRBD1 (6 bases). Germline V lookup: CDR1 SGHAT, CDR2 FQNNGV. The CDR3 is 13 amino acids. Trimming shortened V by 4 bases and J by 5 bases, and 11 bases separated the two germline ends. The CDR3 loop reads CASSSGQSETQYF. As DNA, the CDR3 is TGTGCCAGCAGCTCAGGACAGTCCGAGACCCAGTACTTC.

The chain uses TRBV13 and TRBJ2-2; 9 bases align to TRBD1. V was pared by 2 bases and J by 6 bases, with 4 bases of the junction left unmatched. CDR1 is PRHDT and CDR2 is FYEKMQ in the germline V gene (reference sequence). This CDR3 has 15 amino acids. The CDR3 here is CASSLPQGAAGELFF. The DNA for the CDR3 is TGTGCCAGCAGCTTACCACAGGGGGCAGCCGGGGAGCTGTTTTTT.

CDR3 sequence: CASSLSLVGENIQYF. Here the CDR3 DNA reads TGCGCCAGCAGCTTGTCCCTGGTGGGAGAAAACATTCAGTACTTC. The chain links TRBV5-1 to TRBJ2-4; tentative D call: TRBD2 (5 bases). Trimming stripped 1 base from V and 5 bases from J, with 13 bases between. This CDR3 has 15 residues. Germline V gene lookup returns CDR1 SGHRS and CDR2 YFSETQ.

The chain is built from TRBV28 and TRBJ1-2; no firm D call. V dropped 3 bases and J dropped 4 bases, with 12 bases sitting between them. Per germline, CDR1 MDHEN and CDR2 SYDVKM. The CDR3 extends over 14 amino acids. The CDR3 sequence is CASSFRRFPYGYTF. CDR3 DNA: TGTGCCAGCAGTTTCCGGAGGTTTCCCTATGGCTACACCTTC.

V is TRBV7-2 and J is TRBJ2-5; D possibly corresponds to TRBD2 (6 bases). This CDR3 comprises 14 residues. CDR1 and CDR2 (germline): SGHTA, FQGNSA. V lost 3 bases and J lost 1, with 9 bases in between. The CDR3 loop is CASSFGSLQETQYF. The CDR3 DNA is TGTGCCAGCAGCTTCGGGAGTCTCCAAGAGACCCAGTACTTC.

This chain links TRBV19 with TRBJ1-1, with TRBD1 matching over 9 bases. V lost 7 bases, J lost 3 bases, and 6 bases stayed unmatched. There are 14 residues in the CDR3. Germline loops: CDR1 LNHDA, CDR2 SQIVND (reference sequence). CDR3 nucleotides: TGTGCCAGTAAGACAGGGGGATCGTACACTGAAGCTTTCTTT. Protein sequence: CASKTGGSYTEAFF.

Only a few counts were recorded for this clone. V is TRBV4-3 and J is TRBJ1-1, with D perhaps TRBD1 (5 bases). CDR1 LGHNA and CDR2 YSLEER come from the germline V gene. V was cut by 1 base and J by 1 base, with 7 bases left in between. This CDR3 is built from 14 residues. CDR3 DNA sequence: TGCGCCAGCAGCCAAGTTACAGGGAACACTGAAGCTTTCTTT. Protein product: CASSQVTGNTEAFF.

The rearrangement joins TRBV7-2 to TRBJ2-7; 15 nucleotides agree with TRBD2. J was trimmed by 7 bases and V by 5 bases; bases with no gene match: 12. Looked up from germline, CDR1 is SGHTA and CDR2 is FQGNSA. The CDR3 is 17 residues long. The CDR3 is CASSAGLAGGPGWEQYF. The CDR3 bases are TGTGCCAGCAGCGCCGGACTAGCGGGAGGGCCCGGCTGGGAGCAGTACTTC.

The chain recombines TRBV12-5 with TRBJ2-7, with TRBD1 identical over 7 bases. Trimming cost V 1 base and J 2 bases; bases outside gene matches: 8. CDR1 and CDR2 from the germline V gene are LGHNT and FRNRAP. The CDR3 is made up of 16 amino acids. CDR3 in amino acids: CASGLAQQGFPYEQYF. CDR3 nucleotides: TGTGCTAGTGGTTTGGCTCAACAGGGGTTCCCCTACGAGCAGTACTTC.

CDR3 in DNA: TGTGCCAGCAGCTTAGCCGGGACAGGGGTCTATGGCTACACCTTC. Amino acid sequence: CASSLAGTGVYGYTF. The chain couples TRBV7-2 to TRBJ1-2; 10 bases map to TRBD1. Germline V lookup: CDR1 SGHTA, CDR2 FQGNSA. The J segment lost 4 bases and the V segment lost 0 bases, leaving 2 bases of the junction unmatched. This CDR3 has 15 amino acids.

The sample holds one count of this clone. V and J are TRBV5-1 and TRBJ2-7, with 7 bases matching TRBD1. With V trimmed by 4 bases and J by 4 bases, 8 bases remained unmatched. The CDR3 extends over 14 amino acids. Germline CDR1 SGHRS, CDR2 YFSETQ. Written as DNA, the CDR3 is TGCGCCAGCAGCACCTGGGACAGAACATACGAGCAGTACTTC. Translated: CASSTWDRTYEQYF. The variable domain in full, completed from reference TRBV5-1 and TRBJ2-7, reads KAGVTQTPRYLIKTRGQQVTLSCSPISGHRSVSWYQQTPGQGLQFLFEYFSETQRNKGNFPGRFSGRQFSNSRSEMNVSTLELGDSALYLCASSTWDRTYEQYFGPGTRLTVT.

CDR3 protein: CASSYSTGMNTEAFF. For the CDR3, the DNA is TGTGCCAGCAGTTACTCGACAGGGATGAACACTGAAGCTTTCTTT. The rearrangement uses TRBV6-6 and TRBJ1-1; 7 nucleotides agree with TRBD1. The germline V gene encodes CDR1 MNHNY and CDR2 SVGAGI (reference sequence). The CDR3 extends over 15 amino acids. J lost 0 bases, V lost 0 bases, and 1 base had no gene match.